The 18 T cell receptor beta chains reported below all come from one sample, sequenced in a study of shared clonotypes between healthy human individuals. The protocol was immunoSEQ multiplex PCR, while the TCRdb copy is restricted to in-frame clones and leaves out a portion. This sample has 2 million to 2.5 million clones, with 80% to 95% found just once. Sequencing was carried out using naive CD4+ T cells from PBMCs. Indicated subset: CD45RA+ positively selected. The receptors originated from a man aged 18 to 30 in good health. Some clones in this sample may be carry-over from other donors' samples.

The rearrangement links TRBV18 to TRBJ2-7, with D perhaps TRBD1 (6 bases). Germline-derived CDR1 and CDR2 are KGHSH and LQKENI. The ends were cut back, 3 bases at V and 5 bases at J, with 14 bases in the middle. The CDR3 is 14 residues long. The CDR3 loop is CASSPMTGMNEQYF. As DNA, the CDR3 is TGTGCCAGCTCACCGATGACAGGAATGAACGAGCAGTACTTC. Complete variable domain (other parts from reference TRBV18 and TRBJ2-7): NAGVMQNPRHLVRRRGQEARLRCSPMKGHSHVYWYRQLPEEGLKFMVYLQKENIIDESGMPKERFSAEFPKEGPSILRIQQVVRGDSAAYFCASSPMTGMNEQYFGPGTRLTVT.

V and J are TRBV4-1 and TRBJ2-5; a possible D gene is TRBD1 (7 bases). CDR1 MGHRA and CDR2 YSYEKL come from the germline V gene. Trimming left V 1 base short and J 4 bases short, with 16 bases between. The CDR3 spans 16 residues. CDR3 nucleotide sequence: TGCGCCAGCAGCCAAGGACCCCAGGGGGGAGTAGAGACCCAGTACTTC. As protein: CASSQGPQGGVETQYF.

This chain links TRBV28 with TRBJ2-2; D unresolved. Trimming cost V 2 bases and J 5 bases, with 9 bases left between them. Germline lookup yields CDR1 MDHEN and CDR2 SYDVKM. The length of the CDR3 is 14 residues. CDR3 DNA sequence: TGTGCCAGCAGTTTAAGGGAAATAACCGGGGAGCTGTTTTTT. It yields the protein CASSLREITGELFF.

CDR3 protein: CASSVRPSATDTQYF. Written as DNA, the CDR3 is TGTGCCAGCAGCGTAAGGCCTAGCGCCACAGATACGCAGTATTTT. The chain couples TRBV9 to TRBJ2-3, with a tentative D call TRBD2 (6 bases). The CDR3 is 15 amino acids. Trimming cost V 1 base and J 2 bases, with 11 bases left between them. Germline V CDR1 and CDR2: SGDLS, YYNGEE.

The rearrangement joins TRBV10-3 to TRBJ2-5; D unresolved. The CDR3 totals 13 residues. V lost 10 bases and J lost 2, with 14 bases in between. Germline assignment: CDR1 ENHRY and CDR2 SYGVKD. CDR3 residues: CATTGRDQETQYF. Here the CDR3 DNA reads TGTGCCACCACCGGTAGGGATCAAGAGACCCAGTACTTC.

The CDR3 reads CASSPPRGGGYYEQYF. CDR3 bases: TGTGCCAGCTCACCCCCGCGGGGTGGCGGGTACTACGAGCAGTACTTC. The V and J genes are TRBV18 and TRBJ2-7; maybe TRBD2 (6 bases). Germline CDR1 KGHSH, CDR2 LQKENI. There are 16 residues in the CDR3. V lost 3 bases and J lost 3, with 18 bases in between.

The J gene is TRBJ1-5, the V gene TRBV2; D may be TRBD1 (5 bases). The CDR3 has 14 residues. CDR1 is SNHLY and CDR2 is FYNNEI in the germline V gene. The ends were cut back, 3 bases at V and 4 bases at J, with 10 bases in the middle. CDR3 amino acids: CASSDVTDNQPQHF. The CDR3 bases are TGTGCCAGCAGTGATGTGACAGATAATCAGCCCCAGCATTTT.

The V call is TRBV7-6, the J call TRBJ1-5; D is ambiguous. The CDR3 has 15 amino acids. With 6 bases removed from V and 0 bases from J, the gap between germline ends came to 12 bases. Germline assignment: CDR1 SGHVS and CDR2 FNYEAQ. This CDR3 reads CASSFGPDSNQPQHF. Written as DNA, the CDR3 is TGTGCCAGCAGTTTCGGGCCGGATAGCAATCAGCCCCAGCATTTT.

The chain couples TRBV4-3 to TRBJ1-4, with D unresolved. Germline loops: CDR1 LGHNA, CDR2 YSLEER. The CDR3 extends over 15 amino acids. Trimming took 0 bases from V and 8 from J, leaving 13 bases between them. This CDR3 reads CASSQEEEESEKLFF. The CDR3 region has the DNA TGCGCCAGCAGCCAAGAGGAGGAAGAGTCCGAAAAACTGTTTTTT.

The CDR3 sequence: CASSPRFEPGHNEQFF. CDR3 bases: TGTGCCAGCTCACCAAGGTTCGAGCCAGGGCACAATGAGCAGTTCTTC. This chain uses TRBV18 with TRBJ2-1; TRBD1 is a possible D gene (5 bases). The germline V and J ends were trimmed by 2 bases and 5 bases, with 16 bases remaining between them. The CDR3 sequence is 16 residues long. The germline CDR1 and CDR2 sequences are KGHSH and LQKENI.

V usage is TRBV7-3 and J usage is TRBJ1-2, with 9 bases identical to TRBD1. Trimming at V came to 5 bases and at J to 8 bases, leaving 12 bases not matched to a gene. From germline, CDR1 is SGHTA and CDR2 FQGTGA. This CDR3 spans 15 amino acids. CDR3 nucleotide sequence: TGTGCCAGCAGCCCCTCCCCGGGACAGGGATGGGGCTACACCTTC. This translates into CASSPSPGQGWGYTF.

The V gene is TRBV5-4, the J gene TRBJ2-5, with 11 bases matching TRBD1. J was trimmed by 5 bases and V by 1 base; bases with no gene match: 7. Germline V gives CDR1 SGHNT, CDR2 YYREEE (reference sequence). The CDR3 has 16 amino acids. CDR3 nucleotides: TGTGCCAGCAGCTTGCCCCGGACAGGGGGCAGGGAGACCCAGTACTTC. This translates into CASSLPRTGGRETQYF. The whole variable domain, remainder taken from reference TRBV5-4 and TRBJ2-5, is ETGVTQSPTHLIKTRGQQVTLRCSSQSGHNTVSWYQQALGQGPQFIFQYYREEENGRGNFPPRFSGLQFPNYSSELNVNALELDDSALYLCASSLPRTGGRETQYFGPGTRLLVL.

V and J are TRBV7-3 and TRBJ2-2; D is undetermined. The CDR3 extends over 14 amino acids. V was clipped by 2 bases and J by 1 base, with 5 bases between them. Germline V CDR1 and CDR2: SGHTA, FQGTGA. DNA for the CDR3: TGTGCCAGCAGCTTACGCGGGAACACCGGGGAGCTGTTTTTT. Translating it yields CASSLRGNTGELFF. The complete variable domain, with remaining parts taken from reference TRBV7-3 and TRBJ2-2, reads GAGVSQTPSNKVTEKGKYVELRCDPISGHTALYWYRQSLGQGPEFLIYFQGTGAADDSGLPNDRFFAVRPEGSVSTLKIQRTERGDSAVYLCASSLRGNTGELFFGEGSRLTVL.

The chain carries TRBV7-3 and TRBJ2-3; tentatively, D is TRBD1 or TRBD2 (6 bases each). The germline V and J ends were trimmed by 5 bases and 0 bases, with 12 bases remaining between them. Looked up from germline, CDR1 is SGHTA and CDR2 is FQGTGA. The CDR3 length is 15 residues. The CDR3 protein is CASSGGTTSTDTQYF. The CDR3 DNA sequence: TGTGCCAGCAGCGGGGGGACAACTAGCACAGATACGCAGTATTTT.

The gene calls are TRBV7-6 and TRBJ2-1, with D possibly TRBD2 on 6 matching bases. Germline loops: CDR1 SGHVS, CDR2 FNYEAQ. This CDR3 has 13 residues. With 2 bases removed from V and 6 bases from J, the gap between germline ends came to 8 bases. CDR3: CASSLTGVNEQFF. The DNA of the CDR3 is TGTGCCAGCAGCTTAACGGGGGTCAATGAGCAGTTCTTC.

The chain joins TRBV28 to TRBJ2-7, with no clear D. The V end was cut by 7 bases, the J end by 2 bases, with 15 bases between. This CDR3 is 14 amino acids long. CDR1 MDHEN and CDR2 SYDVKM come from the germline V gene. This CDR3 reads CASTRPLAPYEQYF. In nucleotides, the CDR3 is TGTGCCAGCACCCGACCCCTGGCCCCCTACGAGCAGTACTTC.

The chain couples TRBV5-4 to TRBJ2-1; D possibly uses TRBD1 or TRBD2 (7 bases each). The CDR3 is 15 residues long. Germline V lookup: CDR1 SGHNT, CDR2 YYREEE (reference sequence). Trimming cost V 5 bases and J 5 bases, with 17 bases left between them. The CDR3 reads CASSQGGVMDNEQFF. The CDR3 DNA reads TGTGCCAGCAGTCAGGGGGGGGTGATGGACAATGAGCAGTTCTTC.

The chain employs TRBV7-2 and TRBJ2-4; 7 positions agree with TRBD1. Unmatched junction bases numbered 3, after V lost 5 bases and J lost 5 bases. The CDR3 runs 13 residues. Germline V gene lookup returns CDR1 SGHTA and CDR2 FQGNSA. This CDR3 reads CASSQGQQNIQYF. The CDR3 nucleotides read TGTGCCAGCAGCCAGGGACAGCAAAACATTCAGTACTTC.